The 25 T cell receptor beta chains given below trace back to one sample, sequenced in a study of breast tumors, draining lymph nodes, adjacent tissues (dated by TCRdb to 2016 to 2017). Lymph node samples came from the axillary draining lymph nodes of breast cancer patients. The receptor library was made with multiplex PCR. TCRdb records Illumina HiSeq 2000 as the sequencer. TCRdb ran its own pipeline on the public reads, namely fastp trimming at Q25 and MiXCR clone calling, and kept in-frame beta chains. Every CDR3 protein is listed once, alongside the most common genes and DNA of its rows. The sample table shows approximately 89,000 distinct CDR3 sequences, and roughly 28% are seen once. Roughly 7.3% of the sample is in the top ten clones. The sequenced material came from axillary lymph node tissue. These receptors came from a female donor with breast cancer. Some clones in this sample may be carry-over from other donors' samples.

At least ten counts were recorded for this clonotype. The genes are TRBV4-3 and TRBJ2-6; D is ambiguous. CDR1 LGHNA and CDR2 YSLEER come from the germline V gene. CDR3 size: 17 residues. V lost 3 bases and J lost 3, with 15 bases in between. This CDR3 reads CASSHNVINVGANVLTF. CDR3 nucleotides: TGCGCCAGCAGCCATAACGTAATAAATGTTGGGGCCAACGTCCTGACTTTC.

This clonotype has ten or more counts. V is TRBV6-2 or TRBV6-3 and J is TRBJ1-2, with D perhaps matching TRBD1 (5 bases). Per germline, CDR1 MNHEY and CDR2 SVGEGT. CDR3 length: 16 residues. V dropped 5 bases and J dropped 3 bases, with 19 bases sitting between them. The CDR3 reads CASSATWALGHYGYTF. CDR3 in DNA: TGTGCCAGCAGTGCTACCTGGGCCCTGGGGCACTATGGCTACACCTTC.

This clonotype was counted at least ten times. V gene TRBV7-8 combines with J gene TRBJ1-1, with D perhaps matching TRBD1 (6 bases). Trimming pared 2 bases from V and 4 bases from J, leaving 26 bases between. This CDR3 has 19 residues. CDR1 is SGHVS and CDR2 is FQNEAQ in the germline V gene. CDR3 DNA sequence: TGTGCCAGCAGCTTATTATCTCTTGGTCGATCCAGGGGAGGCACTGAAGCTTTCTTT. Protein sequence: CASSLLSLGRSRGGTEAFF.

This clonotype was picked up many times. The CDR3 sequence: CASSQDRGVNEQFF. The CDR3 nucleotides read TGTGCCAGCAGCCAAGATCGAGGGGTCAATGAGCAGTTCTTC. J is TRBJ2-1 and V is TRBV4-2; possibly TRBD1 or TRBD2 for D (5 bases each). Germline assignment: CDR1 LGHNA and CDR2 YNFKEQ. The CDR3 spans 14 residues. V was shortened by 0 bases and J by 6 bases, with 9 bases between the two germline ends.

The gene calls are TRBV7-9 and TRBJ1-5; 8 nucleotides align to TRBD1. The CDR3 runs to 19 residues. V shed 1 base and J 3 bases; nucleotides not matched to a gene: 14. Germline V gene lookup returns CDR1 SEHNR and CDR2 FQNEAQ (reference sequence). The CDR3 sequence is CASSLVGPGDRGNNQPQHF. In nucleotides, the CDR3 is TGTGCCAGCAGCTTAGTAGGACCCGGAGACAGGGGAAACAATCAGCCCCAGCATTTT. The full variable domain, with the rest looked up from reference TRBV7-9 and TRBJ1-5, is DTGVSQNPRHKITKRGQNVTFRCDPISEHNRLYWYRQTLGQGPEFLTYFQNEAQLEKSRLLSDRFSAERPKGSFSTLEIQRTEQGDSAMYLCASSLVGPGDRGNNQPQHFGDGTRLSIL.

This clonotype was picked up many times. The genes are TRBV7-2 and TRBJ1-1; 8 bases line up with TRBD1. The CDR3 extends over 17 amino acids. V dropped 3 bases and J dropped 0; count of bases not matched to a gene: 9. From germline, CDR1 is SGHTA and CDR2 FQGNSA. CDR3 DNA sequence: TGTGCCAGCAGCTTCGCCGCGGCAGGGGGCTTGAACACTGAAGCTTTCTTT. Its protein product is CASSFAAAGGLNTEAFF.

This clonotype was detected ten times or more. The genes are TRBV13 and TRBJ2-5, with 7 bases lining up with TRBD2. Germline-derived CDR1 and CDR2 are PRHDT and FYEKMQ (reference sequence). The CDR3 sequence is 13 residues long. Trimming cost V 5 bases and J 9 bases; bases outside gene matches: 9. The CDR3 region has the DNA TGTGCCAGCAGCGCCGGGAGGCGCCTCGCCCAGTACTTC. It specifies CASSAGRRLAQYF.

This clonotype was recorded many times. The CDR3 DNA is TGTGCCAGCGGGGCGAATTCCGGGACAGGGACGACCAAAAACATTCAGTACTTC. Protein product: CASGANSGTGTTKNIQYF. The chain uses TRBV9 and TRBJ2-4, with TRBD1 matching over 9 bases. Germline V gives CDR1 SGDLS, CDR2 YYNGEE. Trimming cost V 7 bases and J 2 bases; bases outside gene matches: 16. The CDR3 spans 18 residues. The full variable domain, rest sourced from reference TRBV9 and TRBJ2-4, is DSGVTQTPKHLITATGQRVTLRCSPRSGDLSVYWYQQSLDQGLQFLIQYYNGEERAKGNILERFSAQQFPDLHSELNLSSLELGDSALYFCASGANSGTGTTKNIQYFGAGTRLSVL.

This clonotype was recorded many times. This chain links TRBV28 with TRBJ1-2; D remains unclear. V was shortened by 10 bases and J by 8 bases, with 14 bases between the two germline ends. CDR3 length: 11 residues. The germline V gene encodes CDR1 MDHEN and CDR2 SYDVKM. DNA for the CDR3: TGTGCCACCTCGATCGGACTGGGCTACACCTTC. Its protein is CATSIGLGYTF.

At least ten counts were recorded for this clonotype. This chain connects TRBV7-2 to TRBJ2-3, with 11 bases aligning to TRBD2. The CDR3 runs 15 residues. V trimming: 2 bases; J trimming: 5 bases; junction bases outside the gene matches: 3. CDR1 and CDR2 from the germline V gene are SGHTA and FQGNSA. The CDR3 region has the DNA TGTGCCAGCAGCTTAACTAGCGGGAGTAGAGATACGCAGTATTTT. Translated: CASSLTSGSRDTQYF.

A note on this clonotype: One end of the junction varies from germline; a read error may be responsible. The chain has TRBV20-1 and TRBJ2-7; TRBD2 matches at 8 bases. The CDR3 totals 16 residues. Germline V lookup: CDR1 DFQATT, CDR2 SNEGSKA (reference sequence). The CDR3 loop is CNARGTGTSGTYERYF. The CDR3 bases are TGCAATGCTAGAGGTACCGGGACTAGTGGGACCTACGAGCGGTACTTC.

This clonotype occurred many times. The CDR3 sequence is CSARDPPSNQPQHF. The DNA for the CDR3 is TGCAGTGCTAGAGATCCACCTAGCAATCAGCCCCAGCATTTT. The rearrangement joins TRBV20-1 to TRBJ1-5; no clear D. Trimming left V 0 bases short and J 0 bases short, with 6 bases between. The CDR3 is 14 residues long. Germline V CDR1 and CDR2: DFQATT, SNEGSKA (reference sequence).

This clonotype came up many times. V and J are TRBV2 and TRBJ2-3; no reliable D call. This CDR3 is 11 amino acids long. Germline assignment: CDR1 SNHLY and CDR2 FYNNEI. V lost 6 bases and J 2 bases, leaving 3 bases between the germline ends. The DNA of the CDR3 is TGTGCCAGCAGCACCACAGATACGCAGTATTTT. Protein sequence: CASSTTDTQYF. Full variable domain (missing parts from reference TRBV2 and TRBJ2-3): EPEVTQTPSHQVTQMGQEVILRCVPISNHLYFYWYRQILGQKVEFLVSFYNNEISEKSEIFDDQFSVERPDGSNFTLKIRSTKLEDSAMYFCASSTTDTQYFGPGTRLTVL.

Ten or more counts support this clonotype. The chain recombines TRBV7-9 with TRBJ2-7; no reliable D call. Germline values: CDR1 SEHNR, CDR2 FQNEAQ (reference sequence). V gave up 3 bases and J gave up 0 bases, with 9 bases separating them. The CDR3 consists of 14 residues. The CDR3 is CASSFRTFSYEQYF. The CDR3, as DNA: TGTGCCAGCAGCTTTAGGACCTTCTCCTACGAGCAGTACTTC.

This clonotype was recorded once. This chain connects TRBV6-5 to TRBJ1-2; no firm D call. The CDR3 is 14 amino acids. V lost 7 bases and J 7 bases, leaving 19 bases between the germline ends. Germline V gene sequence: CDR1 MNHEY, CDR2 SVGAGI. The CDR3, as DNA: TGTGCCAGCAACAACGGCAGGAGGGTGGGTGGCTACACCTTC. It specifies CASNNGRRVGGYTF.

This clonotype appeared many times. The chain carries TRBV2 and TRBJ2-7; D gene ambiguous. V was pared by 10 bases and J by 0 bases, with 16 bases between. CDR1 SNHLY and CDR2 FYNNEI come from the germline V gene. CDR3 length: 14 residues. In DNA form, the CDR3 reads TGTGCCACCGCCCCAGAGAAAAACTCCTACGAGCAGTACTTC. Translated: CATAPEKNSYEQYF.

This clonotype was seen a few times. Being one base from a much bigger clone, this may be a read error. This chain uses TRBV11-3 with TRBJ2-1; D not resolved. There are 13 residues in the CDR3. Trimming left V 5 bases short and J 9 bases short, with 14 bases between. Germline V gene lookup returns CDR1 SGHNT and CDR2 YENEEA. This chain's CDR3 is CASSPNENTEQFF. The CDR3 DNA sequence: TGTGCCAGCAGCCCGAACGAGAACACTGAGCAGTTCTTC. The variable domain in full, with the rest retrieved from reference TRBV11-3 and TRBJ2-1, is EAGVVQSPRYKIIEKKQPVAFWCNPISGHNTLYWYLQNLGQGPELLIRYENEEAVDDSQLPKDRFSAERLKGVDSTLKIQPAELGDSAVYLCASSPNENTEQFFGPGTRLTVL.

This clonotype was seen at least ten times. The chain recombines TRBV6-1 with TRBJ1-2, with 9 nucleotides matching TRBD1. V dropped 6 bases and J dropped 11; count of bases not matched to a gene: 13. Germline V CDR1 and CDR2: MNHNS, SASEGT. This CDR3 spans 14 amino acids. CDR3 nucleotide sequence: TGTGCCAGCAGACAGACAGGGGGAAATATGGGGTACACCTTC. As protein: CASRQTGGNMGYTF.

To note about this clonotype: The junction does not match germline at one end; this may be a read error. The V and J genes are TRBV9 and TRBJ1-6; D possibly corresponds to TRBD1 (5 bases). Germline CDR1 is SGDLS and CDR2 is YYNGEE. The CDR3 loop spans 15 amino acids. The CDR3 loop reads CASSVDSSYNSPPHF. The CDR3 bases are TGCGCCAGCAGCGTCGACAGCTCCTATAATTCACCCCCCCACTTT.

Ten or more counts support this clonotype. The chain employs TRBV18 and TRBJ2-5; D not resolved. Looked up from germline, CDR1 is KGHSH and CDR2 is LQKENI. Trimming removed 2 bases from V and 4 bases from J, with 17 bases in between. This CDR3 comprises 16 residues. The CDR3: CASSPTRARNTETQYF. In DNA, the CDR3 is TGTGCCAGCTCACCAACGCGCGCCCGGAATACAGAGACCCAGTACTTC.

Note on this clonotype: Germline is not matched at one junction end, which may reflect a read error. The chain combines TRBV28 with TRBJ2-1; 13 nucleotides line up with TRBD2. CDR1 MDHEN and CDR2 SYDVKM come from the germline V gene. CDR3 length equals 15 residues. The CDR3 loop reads CAGSYGTSGNNEQFF. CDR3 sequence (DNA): TGTGCCGGCAGCTACGGGACTAGCGGGAATAATGAGCAGTTCTTC.

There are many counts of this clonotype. This CDR3 is CASSLRYRADQPQHF. The CDR3 coding sequence is TGTGCCAGCAGTTTGCGTTACAGGGCGGATCAGCCCCAGCATTTT. The V call is TRBV27, the J call TRBJ1-5; maybe TRBD1 (6 bases). This CDR3 has 15 amino acids. Germline-derived CDR1 and CDR2 are MNHEY and SMNVEV (reference sequence). V lost 3 bases and J 5 bases, leaving 14 bases between the germline ends.

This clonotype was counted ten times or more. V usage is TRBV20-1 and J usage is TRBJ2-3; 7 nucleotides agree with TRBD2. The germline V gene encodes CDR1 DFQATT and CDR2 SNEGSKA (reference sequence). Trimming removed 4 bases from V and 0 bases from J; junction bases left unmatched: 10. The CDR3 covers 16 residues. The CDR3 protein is CSATVFGLGSTDTQYF. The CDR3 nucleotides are TGCAGTGCTACGGTTTTCGGACTAGGGAGCACAGATACGCAGTATTTT.

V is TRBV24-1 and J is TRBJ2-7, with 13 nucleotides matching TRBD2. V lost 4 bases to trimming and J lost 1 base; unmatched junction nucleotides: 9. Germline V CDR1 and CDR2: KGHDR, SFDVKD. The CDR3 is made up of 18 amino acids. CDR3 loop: CATSDTGTSGITSYEQYF. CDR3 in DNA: TGTGCCACCAGTGACACCGGGACTAGCGGGATCACATCCTACGAGCAGTACTTC.

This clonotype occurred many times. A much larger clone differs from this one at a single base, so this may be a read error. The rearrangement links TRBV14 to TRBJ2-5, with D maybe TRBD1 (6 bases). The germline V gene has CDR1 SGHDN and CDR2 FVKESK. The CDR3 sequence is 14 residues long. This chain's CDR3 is CASSPDGQQETQSF. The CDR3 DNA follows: TGTGCCAGCAGCCCTGACGGACAGCAAGAGACCCAGTCCTTC.